Presented here are 9 T cell receptor beta chains from one specimen sequenced in a study of blood T cells in healthy people across ages. Through a sample-barcoded 5' primer and a J-beta primer mix, a second PCR was run for roughly 6 to 11 cycles. TCRdb processed the 5' RACE reads anew with MiXCR; each CDR3 protein has one entry. The profile shows roughly 900,000 distinct CDR3 sequences, roughly 26% of them singletons. Specimen: blood. The receptors here all came from an elderly woman in good health.

This clonotype was counted at least ten times. This chain connects TRBV20-1 to TRBJ2-1, with 8 bases identical to TRBD1. V lost 5 bases to trimming and J lost 2 bases; unmatched junction nucleotides: 5. In germline, CDR1 is DFQATT, CDR2 SNEGSKA (reference sequence). CDR3 size: 14 residues. CDR3 amino acids: CSADDRGTYNEQFF. The CDR3, as DNA: TGCAGTGCTGATGACAGGGGTACCTACAATGAGCAGTTCTTC.

The V gene is TRBV5-1, the J gene TRBJ2-5, with 7 bases fitting TRBD1. This CDR3 is 16 amino acids long. Germline trimming cut 0 bases from V and 3 bases from J; bases unmatched to any gene: 8. Germline CDR1 and CDR2: SGHRS and YFSETQ. The CDR3 DNA reads TGCGCCAGCAGCTTGGGGGACAGAGCAGTTAAAGAGACCCAGTACTTC. As protein: CASSLGDRAVKETQYF. The variable domain in full, completed from reference TRBV5-1 and TRBJ2-5, reads KAGVTQTPRYLIKTRGQQVTLSCSPISGHRSVSWYQQTPGQGLQFLFEYFSETQRNKGNFPGRFSGRQFSNSRSEMNVSTLELGDSALYLCASSLGDRAVKETQYFGPGTRLLVL.

This chain uses TRBV4-1 with TRBJ2-6, with TRBD1 matching over 7 bases. The CDR3 has 17 amino acids. V trimming: 1 base; J trimming: 0 bases; junction bases outside the gene matches: 3. CDR1 MGHRA and CDR2 YSYEKL come from the germline V gene. CDR3 bases: TGCGCCAGCAGCCAAGGACAGGGTTTCTCTGGGGCCAACGTCCTGACTTTC. Translating gives CASSQGQGFSGANVLTF.

The chain recombines TRBV30 with TRBJ1-4; maybe TRBD1 (5 bases). This CDR3 has 14 amino acids. Germline values: CDR1 GTSNPN, CDR2 SVGIG (reference sequence). The V end was cut by 4 bases, the J end by 0 bases, with 9 bases between. This chain's CDR3 is CAWNPTATNEKLFF. In DNA form, the CDR3 reads TGTGCCTGGAACCCGACAGCAACTAATGAAAAACTGTTTTTT. Combining the CDR3 with reference TRBV30 and TRBJ1-4 gives the whole variable domain SQTIHQWPATLVQPVGSPLSLECTVEGTSNPNLYWYRQAAGRGLQLLFYSVGIGQISSEVPQNLSASRPQDRQFILSSKKLLLSDSGFYLCAWNPTATNEKLFFGSGTQLSVL.

The table lists this clonotype with a few counts. The chain uses TRBV6-5 and TRBJ1-1; D unclear. The CDR3 has 11 residues. The V gene lost 7 bases and the J gene lost 6 bases, with 9 bases spanning the gap. Germline V gene lookup returns CDR1 MNHEY and CDR2 SVGAGI. CDR3 sequence reads: CASKSRAEAFF. CDR3 nucleotides: TGTGCCAGCAAGTCAAGAGCTGAAGCTTTCTTT.

With regard to this clonotype: With a much larger clone just one base away, this may be a read error. The chain links TRBV4-3 to TRBJ2-1; TRBD1 is a possible D gene (6 bases). Germline V CDR1 and CDR2: LGHNA, YSLEER. V shed 7 bases and J shed 9 bases, with 19 bases lying between them. This CDR3 is 14 amino acids long. CDR3 loop: CASNPTYLGGEQFF. The DNA for the CDR3 is TGCGCCAGCAACCCGACGTACTTAGGGGGTGAGCAGTTCTTC.

Comment on this clonotype: No conserved phenylalanine or tryptophan is present at the end of the CDR3, so a read error is the likely explanation. No DNA is shown, since the ends of the CDR3 on it are uncertain; the CDR3 is the one TCRdb lists. J is TRBJ2-1 and V is TRBV7-9; no DNA check was done on the table's D call, TRBD1. In germline, CDR1 is SEHNR, CDR2 FQNEAQ (reference sequence). Both ends counted, the CDR3 spans 15 residues. CDR3 region: CASSLAGTGVNEKFS.

This clonotype was found many times. The gene calls are TRBV7-2 and TRBJ2-1, with D tentatively TRBD1 (5 bases). Trimming cost V 3 bases and J 6 bases, with 12 bases left between them. Looked up from germline, CDR1 is SGHTA and CDR2 is FQGNSA. The CDR3 has 14 residues. CDR3 bases: TGTGCCAGCAGCTTGGGTCCACAGGTCAATGAGCAGTTCTTC. It encodes CASSLGPQVNEQFF.

There are many counts of this clonotype. The CDR3 coding sequence is TGTGCCAGCAGTTTATATCGAGACGGCTACACCTTC. Its protein product is CASSLYRDGYTF. This chain connects TRBV12-3 or TRBV12-4 to TRBJ1-2; D unresolved. The length of the CDR3 is 12 residues. V was shortened by 2 bases and J by 8 bases, with 9 bases between the two germline ends.